The rows below give T cell receptor beta chains drawn from one sample of a study of T cells in localized non-small cell lung cancer. TCRdb's copy holds only in-frame clones and misses some; the assay was immunoSEQ multiplex PCR. The sample lists 45,000 to 60,000 clones, 85% to 90% occurring once. Sequencing used PBMCs, obtained before any cancer treatment. The source of these receptors is a man aged 40-75 years with stage II lung adenocarcinoma. The CDR3 runs from the conserved cysteine through the conserved F or W. D genes are given only for firm matches. Rows may omit the clone size; those that give it use once, few, many or a size class.

v_call	d_call	j_call	clone_size	cdr3_nt	cdr3_aa
TRBV5-3	NA	TRBJ1-5	NA	TGTGCCAGCAGCTTGGAACCCTACGGTCAGCCCCAGCATTTT	CASSLEPYGQPQHF
TRBV2	NA	TRBJ2-3	NA	TGTGCCAGCAGTGGATATGGACGGGGCACAGATACGCAGTATTTT	CASSGYGRGTDTQYF
TRBV19	TRBD2	TRBJ2-5	NA	TGTGCCAGTAGTATTAGCGGGGGGGATACGGAGACCCAGTACTTC	CASSISGGDTETQYF
TRBV19	TRBD1	TRBJ2-7	NA	TGTGCCAGTGGACGGGACAGGGTGGACGAGCAGTACTTC	CASGRDRVDEQYF
TRBV19	TRBD1	TRBJ1-1	NA	TGTGCCAGTAGCCCAGGACAGGGCATGAACACTGAAGCTTTCTTT	CASSPGQGMNTEAFF
TRBV28	TRBD1	TRBJ1-5	NA	TGTGCCAGCAGTTCACTCGGGACAGGGGGAAGCAATCAGCCCCAGCATTTT	CASSSLGTGGSNQPQHF
TRBV5-1	NA	TRBJ1-1	NA	TGCGCCAGCAGGTATGGTATAATGAACACTGAAGCTTTCTTT	CASRYGIMNTEAFF
TRBV5-4	NA	TRBJ2-3	NA	TGTGCCAGCAAATTCCCACCGGGACAAACTAGCACAGATACGCAGTATTTT	CASKFPPGQTSTDTQYF
TRBV5-1	NA	TRBJ2-3	NA	TGCGCCAGCAGCTTGGAAGTCGCAGATACGCAGTATTTT	CASSLEVADTQYF
TRBV2	NA	TRBJ2-5	NA	TGTGCCAGCTCCTCCCGGGGAGGGGGAGAGACCCAGTACTTC	CASSSRGGGETQYF
TRBV5-1	NA	TRBJ1-2	NA	TGCGCCAGCAGCTTGGCCGAAGCGTCCGGCCCCGCGGGTGGCTACACCTTC	CASSLAEASGPAGGYTF
TRBV29-1	NA	TRBJ2-5	NA	TGCAGCGTTGGACAGAGGGAGACCCAGTACTTC	CSVGQRETQYF
TRBV5-7	NA	TRBJ1-2	NA	TGTGCCAGCAGCTCTACAGGTTGGGCATCCTATGGCTACACCTTC	CASSSTGWASYGYTF
TRBV10-3	NA	TRBJ2-2	NA	TGTGCCATCAGTGGGTACTCAGGCACCGGGGAGCTGTTTTTT	CAISGYSGTGELFF
TRBV9	NA	TRBJ1-4	NA	TGTGCCAGCAGCGTAGAGGCCGGGTCGAACGAAAAACTGTTTTTT	CASSVEAGSNEKLFF
TRBV6-5	NA	TRBJ1-1	NA	TGTGCCAGCAGACAAGGAGTGGGAGGAACTGAAGCTTTCTTT	CASRQGVGGTEAFF
TRBV2	NA	TRBJ1-1	NA	TGTGCCAGCAGTGTTCGGGGAGCCAGAAACACTGAAGCTTTCTTT	CASSVRGARNTEAFF
TRBV6-1	NA	TRBJ1-1	NA	TGTGCCAGCGCGGCAGGGGCCGTGAACACTGAAGCTTTCTTT	CASAAGAVNTEAFF
TRBV15	TRBD2	TRBJ2-7	NA	TGTGCCACCAGCACGACAGGAATCTATTTAGCGGGGGGCCCCTCCTACGAGCAGTACTTC	CATSTTGIYLAGGPSYEQYF
TRBV18	NA	TRBJ2-7	once	TGTGCCAGCTCCCCAAGCTCCTACGAGCAGTACTTC	CASSPSSYEQYF
TRBV29-1	TRBD1	TRBJ2-5	once	TGCAGCGCTGGGGACAGAGAGACCCAGTACTTC	CSAGDRETQYF
TRBV18	NA	TRBJ2-1	NA	TGTGCCAGCTCACCACAAAGCGGGTGGTCCCGTAGCTCCTACAATGAGCAGTTCTTC	CASSPQSGWSRSSYNEQFF
TRBV2	NA	TRBJ2-1	NA	TGTGCCAGCAGTGAAGTTAGGCACAATGAGCAGTTCTTC	CASSEVRHNEQFF
TRBV6-1	NA	TRBJ2-1	few	TGTGCCAGCGCTCAAGGACACGGGGGCTACAATGAGCAGTTCTTC	CASAQGHGGYNEQFF
TRBV21-1	NA	TRBJ1-1	NA	TGTGCCAGCAGATCCTGCAGGAGGGACACACTAAGCCGATCGAACACTGAAGCTTTCTTT	CASRSCRRDTLSRSNTEAFF
TRBV6-5	NA	TRBJ1-6	NA	TGTGCCAGCAGTTACTCGGAAGCTACAAATTCACCCCTCCACTTT	CASSYSEATNSPLHF
TRBV4-2	NA	TRBJ2-5	medium-sized	TGTGCCAGCAGCCAAGAAATAGGTATACAGACCCAGTACTTC	CASSQEIGIQTQYF
TRBV11-2	NA	TRBJ1-1	few	TGTGCCAGCAGCAAACTCCAGGGCGGCACTGAAGCTTTCTTT	CASSKLQGGTEAFF
TRBV4-1	TRBD1	TRBJ2-6	NA	TGCGCCAGCAGCCTTATTCAGGGGGCAGGGGCTGGGGCCAACGTCCTGACTTTC	CASSLIQGAGAGANVLTF
TRBV30	NA	TRBJ1-2	NA	TGTGCCTGGAGTGTAGGGTGGGATGGCTACACCTTC	CAWSVGWDGYTF
TRBV10-3	NA	TRBJ2-2	medium-sized	TGTGCCATCAGTGTTGGACAGTCAATCGGGGAGCTGTTTTTT	CAISVGQSIGELFF
TRBV7-8	NA	TRBJ1-2	NA	TGTGCCAGCAAATTACGAGCGGGGGGATTTGGCTACACCTTC	CASKLRAGGFGYTF
TRBV2	NA	TRBJ1-5	once	TGTGCCAGCACAAGGGGGACCAATCAGCCCCAGCATTTT	CASTRGTNQPQHF
TRBV5-4	NA	TRBJ2-5	NA	TGTGCCAGCAGCACCGGGTCGAAGGAGACCCAGTACTTC	CASSTGSKETQYF
TRBV5-6	NA	TRBJ1-5	NA	TGTGCCAGCAGCTCCGGGTCATATAGCAATCAGCCCCAGCATTTT	CASSSGSYSNQPQHF
TRBV6-1	NA	TRBJ1-1	NA	TGTGCCAGCAGTGATAAGGGGTTGACTGAAGCTTTCTTT	CASSDKGLTEAFF
TRBV28	TRBD1	TRBJ2-2	NA	TGTGCCAGCAGTTTTTCTCCGGGACAGGGGAACACCGGGGAGCTGTTTTTT	CASSFSPGQGNTGELFF
TRBV18	NA	TRBJ1-1	NA	TGTGCCAGCTCTCCAAAGGGGGGGGCGGACACTGAAGCTTTCTTT	CASSPKGGADTEAFF
TRBV5-4	NA	TRBJ2-2	NA	TGTGCCAGCGCTCCTATCACAGATACCGGGGAGCTGTTTTTT	CASAPITDTGELFF
TRBV4-1	TRBD1	TRBJ2-7	NA	TGCGCCAGCAGCCAAGAGACAGGGGGAGGGCAGTACTTC	CASSQETGGGQYF
TRBV4-1	TRBD2	TRBJ2-3	once	TGCGCCAGCAGCCAAGATCATGCGCTAGCGGGGGGCACAGATACGCAGTATTTT	CASSQDHALAGGTDTQYF
TRBV19	NA	TRBJ1-1	NA	TGTGCCAGTAGTCAAAGGACAGTAAACACTGAAGCTTTCTTT	CASSQRTVNTEAFF
TRBV19	NA	TRBJ1-2	NA	TGTGCCAGTAGATCCGGGGGCTACACCTTC	CASRSGGYTF
TRBV2	NA	TRBJ2-1	NA	TGTGCCAGCATCCGTAACAACAATGAGCAGTTCTTC	CASIRNNNEQFF
TRBV10-3	TRBD1	TRBJ1-6	NA	TGTGCCATCAGTGACCCCCCAGGGACAGCTTCGGTGAATTCACCCCTCCACTTT	CAISDPPGTASVNSPLHF
TRBV4-1	TRBD1	TRBJ1-1	NA	TGCGCCAGCAGCCCTCCGGGACAGGGGTCTGAAGCTTTCTTT	CASSPPGQGSEAFF
TRBV10-3	NA	TRBJ1-2	NA	TGTGCCATCAGTGAGGGCAGGACAGCTATTAACTATGGCTACACCTTC	CAISEGRTAINYGYTF
TRBV6-5	NA	TRBJ1-1	NA	TGTGCCAGCAGTTACAAACCGGGAGTCACTGAAGCTTTCTTT	CASSYKPGVTEAFF
TRBV4-2	TRBD2	TRBJ2-7	NA	TGTGCCAGCAGCCGCATCGGGGGGAGCTCCTACGAGCAGTACTTC	CASSRIGGSSYEQYF